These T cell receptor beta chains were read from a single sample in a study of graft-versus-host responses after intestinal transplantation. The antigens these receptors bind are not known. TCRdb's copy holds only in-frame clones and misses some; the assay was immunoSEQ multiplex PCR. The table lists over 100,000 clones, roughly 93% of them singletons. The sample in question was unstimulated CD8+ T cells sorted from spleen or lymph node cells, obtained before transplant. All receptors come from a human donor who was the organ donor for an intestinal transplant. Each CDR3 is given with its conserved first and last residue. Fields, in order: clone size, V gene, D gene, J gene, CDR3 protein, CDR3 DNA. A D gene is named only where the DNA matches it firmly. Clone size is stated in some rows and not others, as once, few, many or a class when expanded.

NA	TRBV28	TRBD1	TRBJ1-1	CASSWTGGTEAFF	TGTGCCAGCAGTTGGACAGGGGGCACTGAAGCTTTCTTT
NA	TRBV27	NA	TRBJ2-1	CASSLSSPLQGYNEQFF	TGTGCCAGCAGTTTATCGAGCCCTTTACAGGGCTACAATGAGCAGTTCTTC
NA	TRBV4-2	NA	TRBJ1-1	CASSQVLNTEAFF	TGTGCCAGCAGCCAAGTCCTGAACACTGAAGCTTTCTTT
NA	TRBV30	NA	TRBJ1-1	CAWSEGNMNTEAFF	TGTGCCTGGAGTGAAGGTAACATGAACACTGAAGCTTTCTTT
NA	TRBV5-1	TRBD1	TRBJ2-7	CASSLGQGSIQHEQYF	TGCGCCAGCAGCTTAGGACAGGGATCCATCCAACACGAGCAGTACTTC
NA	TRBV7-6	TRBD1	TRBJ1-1	CASSLEAGGNTEAFF	TGTGCCAGCAGCTTAGAGGCAGGGGGGAACACTGAAGCTTTCTTT
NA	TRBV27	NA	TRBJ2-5	CASSSLSDETQYF	TGTGCCAGCAGTTCTCTGTCAGATGAGACCCAGTACTTC
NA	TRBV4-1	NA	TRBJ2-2	CASSRISGGGTGELFF	TGCGCCAGCAGCCGAATTAGCGGAGGGGGCACCGGGGAGCTGTTTTTT
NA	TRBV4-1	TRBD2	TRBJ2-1	CASSQRTSGYNEQFF	TGCGCCAGCAGCCAGAGGACTAGCGGATACAATGAGCAGTTCTTC
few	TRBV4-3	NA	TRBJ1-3	CASSQVYRSPGNTIYF	TGCGCCAGCAGCCAGGTTTACAGGTCTCCTGGAAACACCATATATTTT
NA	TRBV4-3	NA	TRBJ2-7	CASSQDKNYEQYF	TGCGCCAGCAGCCAAGATAAAAACTACGAGCAGTACTTC
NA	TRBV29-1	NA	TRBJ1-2	CSVVQGVGYTF	TGCAGCGTTGTCCAGGGAGTTGGCTACACCTTC
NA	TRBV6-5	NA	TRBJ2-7	CASRWTGTYEQYF	TGTGCCAGCAGATGGACGGGAACCTACGAGCAGTACTTC
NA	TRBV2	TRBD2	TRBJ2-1	CASSASLAIDEQFF	TGTGCCAGCAGTGCCTCACTAGCGATCGATGAGCAGTTCTTC
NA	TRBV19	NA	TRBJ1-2	CASRTKGSHYGYTF	TGTGCCAGTAGAACCAAAGGCTCCCACTATGGCTACACCTTC
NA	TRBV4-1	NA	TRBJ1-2	CASSQPNVENNGYTF	TGCGCCAGCAGCCAACCAAATGTAGAGAACAATGGCTACACCTTC
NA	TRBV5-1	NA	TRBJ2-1	CASSLTSPYNEQFF	TGCGCCAGCAGCCTAACTAGCCCCTACAATGAGCAGTTCTTC
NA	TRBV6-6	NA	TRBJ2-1	CASSPGLIPNEQFF	TGTGCCAGCAGTCCCGGGCTGATCCCCAATGAGCAGTTCTTC
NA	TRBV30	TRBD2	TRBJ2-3	CAWTLGAGEGYTQYF	TGTGCCTGGACCCTCGGGGCGGGAGAGGGTTATACGCAGTATTTT
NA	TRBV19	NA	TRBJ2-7	CASSIRGVAREQYF	TGTGCCAGTAGTATACGGGGTGTAGCACGGGAGCAGTACTTC
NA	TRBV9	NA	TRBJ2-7	CASSVGAGVVYEQYF	TGTGCCAGCAGCGTGGGGGCGGGAGTAGTTTACGAGCAGTACTTC
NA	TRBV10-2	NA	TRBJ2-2	CASSETGPRAGELFF	TGCGCCAGCAGTGAAACAGGACCCCGAGCCGGGGAGCTGTTTTTT
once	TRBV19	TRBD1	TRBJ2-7	CASSISTGTPRFDEQYF	TGTGCCAGTAGTATCTCGACAGGGACCCCTCGTTTCGACGAGCAGTACTTC
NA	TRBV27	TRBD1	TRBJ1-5	CASSFRGGGQPQHF	TGTGCCAGCAGTTTCAGAGGGGGCGGTCAGCCCCAGCATTTT
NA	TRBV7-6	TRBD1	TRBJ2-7	CASSLGTASYEQYF	TGTGCCAGCAGCCTGGGGACAGCTTCCTACGAGCAGTACTTC
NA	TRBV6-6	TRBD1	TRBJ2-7	CASSYSTGGEQYF	TGTGCCAGCAGTTACTCGACAGGGGGCGAGCAGTACTTC
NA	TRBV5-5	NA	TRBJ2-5	CASSWHISKDQYF	TGTGCCAGCAGCTGGCACATATCCAAAGACCAGTACTTC
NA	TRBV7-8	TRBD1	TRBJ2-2	CASSHRGTGELFF	TGTGCCAGCAGCCACAGGGGTACCGGGGAGCTGTTTTTT
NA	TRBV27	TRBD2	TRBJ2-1	CASSLFREGHNEQFF	TGTGCCAGCAGTTTATTTCGGGAGGGGCACAATGAGCAGTTCTTC
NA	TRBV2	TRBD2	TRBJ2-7	CASSALGGDSYEQYF	TGTGCCAGCAGTGCCTTGGGGGGGGACTCCTACGAGCAGTACTTC
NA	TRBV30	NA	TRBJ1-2	CAWRRGGGYTF	TGTGCCTGGAGGAGGGGAGGCGGCTACACCTTC
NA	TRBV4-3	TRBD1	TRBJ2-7	CASSQDAQGLWGEQYF	TGCGCCAGCAGCCAAGACGCACAGGGGCTTTGGGGGGAGCAGTACTTC
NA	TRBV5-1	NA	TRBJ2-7	CASSLRDMGGHEQYF	TGCGCCAGCAGCTTACGTGACATGGGTGGACACGAGCAGTACTTC
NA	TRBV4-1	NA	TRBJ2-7	CASSQEGADEQYF	TGCGCCAGCAGCCAAGAGGGGGCAGACGAGCAGTACTTC
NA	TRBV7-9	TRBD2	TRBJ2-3	CASSLELAGADTQYF	TGTGCCAGCAGCTTAGAACTAGCGGGAGCAGATACGCAGTATTTT
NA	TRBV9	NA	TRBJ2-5	CASSVDPFQETQYF	TGTGCCAGCAGCGTGGACCCTTTTCAAGAGACCCAGTACTTC
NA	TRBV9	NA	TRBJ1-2	CASSVEDNLNYGYTF	TGTGCCAGCAGCGTAGAGGACAACCTAAACTATGGCTACACCTTC
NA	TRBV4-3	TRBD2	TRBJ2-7	CASSQDSGTIYEQYF	TGCGCCAGCAGCCAAGATTCCGGGACTATCTACGAGCAGTACTTC
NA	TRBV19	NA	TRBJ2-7	CASSGPGTYEQYF	TGTGCCAGTAGTGGGCCGGGAACCTACGAGCAGTACTTC
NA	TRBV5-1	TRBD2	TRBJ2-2	CASSLGGLAGVTTGELFF	TGCGCCAGCAGCTTGGGAGGACTAGCGGGAGTTACCACCGGGGAGCTGTTTTTT
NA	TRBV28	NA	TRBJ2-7	CASSLLAGIYEQYF	TGTGCCAGCAGTTTATTGGCAGGGATCTACGAGCAGTACTTC
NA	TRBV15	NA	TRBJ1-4	CATSPTREGEKLFF	TGTGCCACCAGTCCGACCCGGGAGGGGGAAAAACTGTTTTTT
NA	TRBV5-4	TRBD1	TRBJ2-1	CASSLTGGYNEQFF	TGTGCCAGCAGCTTGACAGGGGGCTACAATGAGCAGTTCTTC
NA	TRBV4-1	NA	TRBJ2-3	CASSQDAADTQYF	TGCGCCAGCAGCCAAGATGCCGCAGATACGCAGTATTTT
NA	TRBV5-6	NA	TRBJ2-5	CASRSWGGAQETQYF	TGTGCCAGCCGCTCTTGGGGGGGGGCCCAAGAGACCCAGTACTTC
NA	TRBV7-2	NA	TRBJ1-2	CASSYGSSHGYTF	TGTGCCAGCAGCTACGGGTCATCCCATGGCTACACCTTC
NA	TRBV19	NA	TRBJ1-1	CASSIGAGPEAFF	TGTGCCAGTAGTATAGGGGCAGGACCTGAAGCTTTCTTT
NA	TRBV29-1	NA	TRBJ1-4	CSVGGYEKLFF	TGCAGCGTTGGGGGGTATGAAAAACTGTTTTTT
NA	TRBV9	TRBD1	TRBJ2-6	CASTINRGQSSGANVLTF	TGTGCCAGCACCATCAACAGGGGGCAGAGCTCTGGGGCCAACGTCCTGACTTTC